This TCR beta chain was documented in a study of shared T cell receptors in the human thymus (dated by TCRdb to about 2021). Background for the entire study: The study investigated the way shared, self-reactive T-cell receptor alpha chains are produced in the human thymus.

The receptor library was made with the immunoSEQ multiplex PCR assay. TCRdb holds this immuneACCESS table with in-frame rearrangements only. Some clones are missing; in checked studies, unresolved V genes explain under half, and the rest has no known cause. For this sample there are 650,000 to 950,000 clones; 80% to 90% appear just once. The ten largest clones represent 0.0095% to 0.013% of the sample. V ends up 3 bases short and J 5 bases short, with an unmatched junction base count of 7. Per the germline V gene (reference sequence), SGHNT is the CDR1 and YYREEE is the CDR2. From its cysteine to its phenylalanine, the CDR3 spans 15 amino acids. Only the CDR3 part of the read is kept: 45 bases, read in frame from the first base. To note about this clone: It has no known antigen specificity. No much larger clone exists at a distance of one base, and base qualities are not known.

This same sample was also part of a study on human thymus T cells. As that second paper reports: The donors were immunologically healthy infants in Finland who had open corrective cardiac surgery for congenital heart defects. The thymus tissue came from surgical resects taken out during corrective cardiac surgery. Both the thymic and the peripheral blood repertoires appeared to show biased V and J gene segment usage. The related research reported highly overlapping thymic TCR repertoires among unrelated individuals. TCR alpha and beta repertoires from seven to nine infant thymus samples and a few related peripheral blood samples were characterized in the study. Donor ages ranging from about 7 to 250 days were recorded, and 5 or 6 male and a couple of female infants were included in the cohort. Thymocytes were mechanically released from the tissue and were stored as pellets of roughly 9-33 million cells at -70 degrees C. A QIAsymphony instrument was used to extract genomic DNA from frozen cell pellets. The immunoSEQ multiplex PCR assay was used to amplify the TCRB and TCRAD loci from a standardized amount of quality-controlled genomic DNA. The amplicons covered the V(D)J region and were long enough to include the CDR3 and to identify the V and J genes. Amplicon sequencing was performed on an Illumina platform through the commercial immunoSEQ service. Primer bias and sequencing errors were corrected as previously described, and TCRAD and TCRB were defined on the basis of the IMGT database. immunoSEQ Analyzer 3.0 and VDJTools were used for repertoire analysis, which covered basic statistics, V/J segment usage, diversity estimates, rarefaction and pairwise overlap. Diversity was estimated using the Chao1, ChaoE, Efron-Thisted, Shannon and inverse Simpson indices, and was also estimated on datasets down-sampled to the size of the smallest sample. Repertoire overlap was determined by strict matching of CDR3 nucleotide sequence, V gene and J gene, and Jaccard-based multidimensional scaling clustering was applied. On average, approximately 790,000 unique TCRB clonotypes were obtained from thymus samples, compared with 70,000 to 100,000 from blood samples.

This chain joins TRBV5-4 to TRBJ2-5, and TRBD2 aligns with 10 junction nucleotides. The TCR comes from a girl less than two years old with a congenital heart defect. Donor details come from another sample of the same person, matched by shared clones. Sequencing was done on a sample of thymocytes. The sequenced DNA is TGTGCCAGCAGCTCCGGAGCGGGGGGGCCGGAGACCCAGTACTTC. This codes for CASSSGAGGPETQYF. Where the CDR3 stops, the reference TRBV5-4 and TRBJ2-5 genes take over; the full variable domain is ETGVTQSPTHLIKTRGQQVTLRCSSQSGHNTVSWYQQALGQGPQFIFQYYREEENGRGNFPPRFSGLQFPNYSSELNVNALELDDSALYLCASSSGAGGPETQYFGPGTRLLVL.